A single sample gave rise to the 19 T cell receptor beta chains below, sequenced in a study of CD8+CD57+ T cells in acquired aplastic anemia (dated by TCRdb to 2016 to 2019). Sequencing relied on an Illumina HiSeq 2000. Genomic DNA served as template for TCR beta VDJ combination and CDR3 sequence profiling. Using fastp at Q25 and MiXCR, TCRdb reprocessed the public reads and kept productive beta chains. Every entry covers one CDR3 protein and lists the most common genes and DNA from its rows. A total of 100,000 to 150,000 distinct CDR3 sequences appear in this sample, 41% of them only once. The leading ten clones occupy 8.4% of the sample. Sequencing was performed on sorted CD4+, CD8+, or CD8+CD57+ T cells (not recorded which) from PBMCs. Every receptor here comes from a human donor in good health, serving as a control.

The V call is TRBV15, the J call TRBJ2-3; tentatively, D is TRBD1 or TRBD2 (5 bases each). Deletions cut 0 bases from V and 0 bases from J, with 7 bases between. The length of the CDR3 is 15 residues. The V gene's germline CDR1 is LNHNV and CDR2 YYDKDF (reference sequence). The CDR3: CATSRDRDSTDTQYF. CDR3 DNA sequence: TGTGCCACCAGCAGAGATAGGGACAGCACAGATACGCAGTATTTT.

This clonotype appeared a single time. The rearrangement joins TRBV2 to TRBJ2-2, with D possibly matching TRBD2 (5 bases). Germline-derived CDR1 and CDR2 are SNHLY and FYNNEI. This CDR3 is built from 11 residues. The V gene lost 11 bases and the J gene lost 9 bases, with 13 bases spanning the gap. The CDR3 bases are TGTGCCGGAGGTTTTGGGTGGGAGCTGTTTTTT. Translated, it gives CAGGFGWELFF.

There are many counts of this clonotype. This sequence joins TRBV6-2 or TRBV6-3 and TRBJ2-7; TRBD2 agrees at 13 bases. Unmatched junction bases numbered 8, after V lost 7 bases and J lost 11 bases. Germline-derived CDR1 and CDR2 are MNHEY and SVGEGT. The CDR3 totals 13 residues. In DNA, the CDR3 is TGTGCCAGCAAACTAGCGGGAGGGCCGTCGGAGTACTTC. Translation gives CASKLAGGPSEYF.

This clonotype showed up many times. J is TRBJ2-7 and V is TRBV5-1; 7 nucleotides line up with TRBD1. Per germline, CDR1 SGHRS and CDR2 YFSETQ. The length of the CDR3 is 12 residues. V lost 4 bases to trimming and J lost 5 bases; unmatched junction nucleotides: 3. The CDR3 reads CASSEGAHEQYF. CDR3 in DNA: TGCGCCAGCAGCGAGGGGGCCCACGAGCAGTACTTC.

This clonotype was seen only once. The chain uses TRBV24-1 and TRBJ2-5, with D unresolved. The CDR3 covers 13 residues. From germline, CDR1 is KGHDR and CDR2 SFDVKD. Deletions cut 3 bases from V and 1 base from J, with 5 bases between. The CDR3 sequence is CATSDQAQETQYF. The CDR3 nucleotides read TGTGCCACCAGTGATCAGGCCCAAGAGACCCAGTACTTC.

This clonotype was seen at least ten times. V gene TRBV7-9 combines with J gene TRBJ1-2; D uncertain. Germline V lookup: CDR1 SEHNR, CDR2 FQNEAQ (reference sequence). The CDR3 extends over 12 amino acids. With 5 bases removed from V and 13 bases from J, the gap between germline ends came to 17 bases. CDR3: CASSHELPPGTF. As DNA, the CDR3 is TGTGCCAGCAGCCACGAGTTACCACCCGGCACCTTC.

Worth noting for this clonotype: A clone one base away is much larger, so this may be a read error. The chain employs TRBV6-1 and TRBJ1-3; TRBD1 might be the D (6 bases). Per germline, CDR1 MNHNS and CDR2 SASEGT. Trimming took 10 bases from V and 1 from J, leaving 14 bases between them. This CDR3 is built from 14 residues. The CDR3 is CANSRTGSGNTIYF. CDR3 nucleotide sequence: TGTGCCAACAGCCGAACAGGGTCTGGAAACACCATATATTTT.

The chain carries TRBV20-1 and TRBJ2-3, with no clear D. Germline V gene data show CDR1 as DFQATT and CDR2 as SNEGSKA (reference sequence). The V gene lost 6 bases and the J gene lost 9 bases, with 4 bases spanning the gap. This CDR3 has 8 residues. The CDR3 DNA follows: TGCAGTGCCCGGACGCAGTATTTT. As protein: CSARTQYF.

The J gene is TRBJ1-2, the V gene TRBV7-9; possible D gene TRBD1, 5 bases. Germline CDR1 SEHNR, CDR2 FQNEAQ (reference sequence). Trimming shortened V by 4 bases and J by 8 bases, and 11 bases separated the two germline ends. CDR3 length equals 12 residues. As DNA, the CDR3 is TGTGCCAGCAGCTCCGGAGGGGAAGGCTACACCTTC. Translated: CASSSGGEGYTF.

The chain has TRBV30 and TRBJ1-5; D gene ambiguous. Germline values: CDR1 GTSNPN, CDR2 SVGIG (reference sequence). Trimming took off 3 bases at V and 0 bases at J, with 6 bases between the two ends. This CDR3 contains 13 residues. CDR3: CAWSQDSNQPQHF. The CDR3 DNA is TGTGCCTGGAGCCAAGATAGCAATCAGCCCCAGCATTTT.

On this clonotype itself: This may be a read error, as it is one base from a much larger clone. The genes are TRBV19 and TRBJ2-3, with a tentative D call TRBD1 (6 bases). The DNA end favors TRBJ1-5, so the J call may be wrong. From germline, CDR1 is LNHDA and CDR2 SQIVND (reference sequence). The CDR3 covers 13 residues. This chain's CDR3 is CASKWGAGDTQHF. The CDR3 nucleotides read TGTGCCAGCAAGTGGGGGGCGGGAGATACGCAGCATTTT.

This clonotype appeared a few times. V is TRBV24-1 and J is TRBJ2-5, with a possible D match to TRBD2 (6 bases). Trimming took off 3 bases at V and 2 bases at J, with 12 bases between the two ends. Germline V gene sequence: CDR1 KGHDR, CDR2 SFDVKD. This CDR3 contains 15 residues. Written as DNA, the CDR3 is TGTGCCACCAGTGATCGGGCGGGGACGCAAGAGACCCAGTACTTC. This sequence encodes CATSDRAGTQETQYF.

The table lists this clonotype with a few counts. The rearrangement uses TRBV3-1 and TRBJ1-1, with a possible D match to TRBD1 (6 bases). This CDR3 is 15 amino acids long. Per germline, CDR1 LGHDT and CDR2 YNNKEL (reference sequence). V was pared by 3 bases and J by 7 bases, with 18 bases between. This CDR3 is CASSHLGGGQIEAFF. CDR3 nucleotides: TGTGCCAGCAGCCATTTAGGGGGGGGTCAGATTGAAGCTTTCTTT.

This clonotype has a count of ten or more. This sequence joins TRBV9 and TRBJ1-1; D is perhaps TRBD1 (5 bases). V lost 4 bases, J lost 4 bases, and 14 bases lay in between. The CDR3 has 14 amino acids. CDR1 is SGDLS and CDR2 is YYNGEE in the germline V gene. The CDR3 sequence: CASSPWGGATEAFF. The CDR3 coding sequence is TGTGCCAGCAGCCCCTGGGGAGGGGCCACTGAAGCTTTCTTT.

There are many counts of this clonotype. This rearrangement joins TRBV5-4 to TRBJ1-4; D uncertain. Per germline, CDR1 SGHNT and CDR2 YYREEE (reference sequence). V was shortened by 1 base and J by 7 bases, with 8 bases between the two germline ends. The CDR3 has 13 residues. CDR3 region: CASSLMGIEKLFF. In nucleotides, the CDR3 is TGTGCCAGCAGCTTGATGGGGATTGAAAAACTGTTTTTT.

This clonotype was seen many times. As DNA, the CDR3 is TGTGCCAGCAGCCCCCTCCGCTCCACCGGGGAGCTGTTTTTT. Its translation: CASSPLRSTGELFF. This chain joins TRBV12-3 or TRBV12-4 and TRBJ2-2; D gene uncertain. Trimming removed 6 bases from V and 4 bases from J, with 12 bases in between. The CDR3 contains 14 residues.

A remark on this clonotype: Its ends do not fully match the called genes, so a read error is possible. V gene TRBV5-8 combines with J gene TRBJ2-5; D uncertain. There are 11 residues in the CDR3. Germline V gene data show CDR1 as SGHTS and CDR2 as YDEGEE. The DNA for the CDR3 is TGTGCCAGCATCTTGCGAGAGACCCAGTGCTTC. Its translation: CASILRETQCF.

Details on this clonotype: At one end the junction does not follow the germline gene, possibly because of a read error. The V and J genes are TRBV10-3 and TRBJ1-6; no firm D call. CDR3 length equals 12 residues. CDR1 is ENHRY, CDR2 SYGVKD, per germline. The CDR3 DNA is TGTGCCACCAGTGATGTCGGCGAACCCCTCCACTTT. This sequence encodes CATSDVGEPLHF.

The chain carries TRBV24-1 and TRBJ2-1; 7 nucleotides agree with TRBD2. V trimming: 1 base; J trimming: 6 bases; junction bases outside the gene matches: 5. The CDR3 spans 15 residues. In germline, CDR1 is KGHDR, CDR2 SFDVKD. CDR3: CATSDFWGGSNEQFF. Written as DNA, the CDR3 is TGTGCCACCAGTGATTTCTGGGGAGGGTCCAATGAGCAGTTCTTC.